The 7 T cell receptor beta chains below were found in one sample sequenced in a study of T-cell reconstitution after alpha-beta-depleted transplantation in children listed by TCRdb under 2016. Preparation of the library involved PCR. The instrument was an Illumina HiSeq 2500. Molecular barcoding was employed in the preparation of TCR libraries, with unique molecular identifiers being used to normalize TCRbeta repertoire quantification. TCRdb itself trimmed the public reads at Q25 with fastp, ran MiXCR and retained productive beta chains. Each entry merges the rows of one CDR3 protein and shows their most common DNA and genes. The sample records 500,000 to 600,000 distinct CDR3 sequences, approximately 20% of which are singletons. The ten largest make up over 3% of the sample. Here the sequenced sample was PBMCs from the stem cell graft donor, taken from the stem cell graft. These receptors came from a human donor who donated a stem cell graft to a child with acute lymphoblastic leukemia.

This clonotype was observed a few times. This chain uses TRBV20-1 with TRBJ2-6; D unresolved. The CDR3 is 14 amino acids. Germline assignment: CDR1 DFQATT and CDR2 SNEGSKA (reference sequence). Trimming shortened V by 5 bases and J by 1 base, and 9 bases separated the two germline ends. CDR3 residues: CSALPISGANVLTF. CDR3 in DNA: TGCAGTGCTTTACCAATTTCTGGGGCCAACGTCCTGACTTTC.

The chain joins TRBV3-1 to TRBJ2-5, with 8 nucleotides matching TRBD2. CDR3 length: 20 amino acids. CDR1 is LGHDT, CDR2 YNNKEL, per germline (reference sequence). J lost 3 bases, V lost 0 bases, and 18 bases had no gene match. DNA for the CDR3: TGTGCCAGCAGCCAAGACGTCTTAAGAATGGGACTAGGGGGAAAAGAGACCCAGTACTTC. Its protein product is CASSQDVLRMGLGGKETQYF.

The chain recombines TRBV18 with TRBJ2-1; no firm D call. The CDR3 extends over 14 amino acids. The germline CDR1 and CDR2 sequences are KGHSH and LQKENI. Trimming stripped 6 bases from V and 5 bases from J, with 14 bases between. The CDR3: CASSPGFKDNEQFF. DNA for the CDR3: TGTGCCAGCTCCCCCGGCTTTAAGGACAATGAGCAGTTCTTC.

The gene calls are TRBV20-1 and TRBJ2-3; 9 bases fit TRBD2. The CDR3 length is 16 residues. Germline CDR1 DFQATT, CDR2 SNEGSKA (reference sequence). CDR3 sequence: CSVPKEIAGVTDTQYF. In DNA form, the CDR3 reads TGCAGCGTCCCAAAAGAAATAGCGGGGGTCACAGATACGCAGTATTTT.

The CDR3 spells CSAREAGRVPYNEQFF. The CDR3 DNA follows: TGCAGTGCTAGAGAAGCCGGGCGGGTCCCCTACAATGAGCAGTTCTTC. V usage is TRBV20-1 and J usage is TRBJ2-1; weak D call: TRBD2 (5 bases). The CDR3 is made up of 16 amino acids. V gave up 0 bases and J gave up 2 bases, with 14 bases separating them. Germline CDR1 and CDR2: DFQATT and SNEGSKA (reference sequence).

This clonotype was seen more than once but under ten times. The gene calls are TRBV5-1 and TRBJ2-1; no reliable D call. V shed 1 base and J shed 0 bases, with 8 bases lying between them. CDR1 SGHRS and CDR2 YFSETQ come from the germline V gene. The CDR3 sequence is 15 residues long. The CDR3, as DNA: TGCGCCAGCAGCTTGCTCAGGAGCTCCTACAATGAGCAGTTCTTC. Amino acid sequence: CASSLLRSSYNEQFF.

The V call is TRBV10-3, the J call TRBJ2-7, with a tentative D call TRBD1 (5 bases). Per germline, CDR1 ENHRY and CDR2 SYGVKD. This CDR3 region has 14 residues. V dropped 3 bases and J dropped 5 bases, with 14 bases sitting between them. This chain's CDR3 is CAISDIREKDEQYF. In DNA form, the CDR3 reads TGTGCCATCAGTGACATCAGGGAAAAGGACGAGCAGTACTTC.